Detailed here is one TCR beta chain. No antigen is known for it. The sample comes from a study of vaccination and CD4 T cells after COVID-19. Turning to the study itself: Overlapping spike peptides of SARS-CoV-2, HCoV-NL63, HCoV-OC43 and HCoV-229E were used, and cells were stimulated with them.

Time point reported: late sampling 161 to 241 days after vaccination in a few convalescent patients. The sample's treatment: approximately nine-day PBMC culture with coronavirus spike peptide pools or control peptides (ViraFEST assay). Following expansion of antigen-specific T cells with peptide pools, ViraFEST then sequenced TCRs. Cultured CD4+ T-cell DNA underwent Oncomine TCR Beta short-read sequencing. TCRdb used MiXCR to reprocess the PCR reads, holding one entry per CDR3 protein. This table holds 25,000 to 30,000 distinct CDR3 sequences, roughly 34% found once. The sequence was obtained from a human donor who had recovered from COVID-19. Sample: CD4+ T cells from blood, cultured in vitro, taken about 7 months after SARS-CoV-2 vaccination.

The CDR3: CASSMMGDTQYF. CDR3 nucleotide sequence: TGTGCCAGCAGTATGATGGGGGATACGCAGTATTTT. This rearrangement joins TRBV7-3 to TRBJ2-3; D remains unclear. V was pared by 6 bases and J by 6 bases, with 10 bases between. This CDR3 has 12 residues. CDR1 and CDR2 from the germline V gene are SGHTA and FQGTGA.